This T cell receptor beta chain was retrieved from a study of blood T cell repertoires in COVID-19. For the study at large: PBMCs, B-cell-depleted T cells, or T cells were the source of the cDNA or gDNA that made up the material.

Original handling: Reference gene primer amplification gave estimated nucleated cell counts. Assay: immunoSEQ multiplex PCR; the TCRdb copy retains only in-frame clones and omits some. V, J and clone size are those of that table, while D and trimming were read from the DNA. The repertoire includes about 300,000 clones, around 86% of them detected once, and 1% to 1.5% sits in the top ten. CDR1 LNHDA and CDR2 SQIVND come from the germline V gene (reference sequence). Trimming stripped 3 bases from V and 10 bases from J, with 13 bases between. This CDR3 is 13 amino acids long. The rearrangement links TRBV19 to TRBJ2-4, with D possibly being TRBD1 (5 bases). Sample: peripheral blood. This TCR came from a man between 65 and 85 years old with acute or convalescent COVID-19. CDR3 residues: CASSIRTAGIQYF. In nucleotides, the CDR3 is TGTGCCAGTAGTATCCGAACCGCAGGGATTCAGTACTTC.